Below, 5 T cell receptor beta chains from the same sample are listed, as sequenced in a study of cytomegalovirus exposure and HLA in healthy donors. PCR primers comprised 60 Vbeta and 13 Jbeta primers. Sequenced by immunoSEQ multiplex PCR; TCRdb stores in-frame clones only, minus some. The data contain approximately 150,000 clones, around 72% of them singletons. Sequencing was carried out using PBMCs. The receptors shown here come from a female donor in good health and CMV-seronegative.

The rearrangement links TRBV27 to TRBJ2-1, with 8 positions matching TRBD2. The germline V gene encodes CDR1 MNHEY and CDR2 SMNVEV (reference sequence). The CDR3 is 16 residues long. The trim removed 0 bases at V and 7 bases at J, leaving 8 bases unmatched. The CDR3 DNA sequence: TGTGCCAGCAGTTTATCTGAAGCGGGAGTTAGGAATGAGCAGTTCTTC. Amino acid sequence: CASSLSEAGVRNEQFF.

The CDR3 sequence is CASIAGERVGEQFF. The DNA of the CDR3 is TGCGCCAGTATAGCGGGGGAGCGCGTTGGTGAGCAGTTCTTC. This chain uses TRBV5-1 with TRBJ2-1, with 9 bases aligning to TRBD2. This CDR3 spans 14 amino acids. Germline V gene lookup returns CDR1 SGHRS and CDR2 YFSETQ. Trimming at V came to 8 bases and at J to 9 bases, leaving 12 bases not matched to a gene.

The CDR3 DNA reads as TGCGCCAGCAGCCCCACCTCCCCCGGCTCCTACAATGAGCAGTTCTTC. This translates into CASSPTSPGSYNEQFF. The genes are TRBV5-1 and TRBJ2-1, with D hard to call. The CDR3 sequence is 16 residues long. V was cut by 4 bases and J by 0 bases, with 14 bases left in between. The germline gives CDR1 SGHRS, CDR2 YFSETQ.

CDR3 bases: TGTGCCATCCCCCTGGGGGGGGGCGCCTACAATGAGCAGTTCTTC. Its protein is CAIPLGGGAYNEQFF. V is TRBV2 and J is TRBJ2-1, with a tentative D call TRBD2 (7 bases). The V end lost 10 bases, the J end lost 2 bases, and 18 bases lay between the germline ends. Per the germline V gene, CDR1 is SNHLY and CDR2 is FYNNEI. The CDR3 spans 15 residues.

The V call is TRBV11-2, the J call TRBJ2-7; TRBD2 agrees at 10 bases. CDR1 SGHAT and CDR2 FQNNGV come from the germline V gene. This CDR3 is 16 amino acids long. Trimming removed 3 bases from V and 2 bases from J; junction bases left unmatched: 7. The CDR3 spells CASSFGPSGGAYEQYF. The CDR3 DNA reads as TGTGCCAGCAGCTTCGGCCCAAGCGGGGGGGCCTACGAGCAGTACTTC.